This T cell receptor (beta chain) was identified in a study of T cell repertoires in cytomegalovirus infection. At the level of the study: The public TCR beta signatures pointed to both CMV infection and matching HLA type.

This clonotype has a handful of counts. Its antigen is not known. TCRdb passed the reads through MiXCR, listing each CDR3 protein once. The table has 60,000 to 85,000 distinct CDR3 sequences, under 25% seen once. Between the trimmed V and J ends, which lost 5 bases and 8 bases, there was a span of 10 bases. The CDR3 runs to 12 residues. Whole-study findings and limits: CMV-specific TCR beta clonotypes restricted by HLA-C were the ones dominating the ex vivo response. The cumulative frequency of public TCR beta families identified carriers of CMV plus the relevant HLA.

Sequences were obtained from PBMCs, sequenced either directly or after in vitro stimulation (not recorded which). This receptor was obtained from a human donor in good health (CMV status not recorded). Some clones in this sample may be carry-over from other donors' samples. The chain combines TRBV12-3 or TRBV12-4 with TRBJ1-5; D remains unclear. As DNA, the CDR3 is TGTGCCAGCAGTGCGCTCGGGGAGCCCCAGCATTTT. Residues: CASSALGEPQHF.